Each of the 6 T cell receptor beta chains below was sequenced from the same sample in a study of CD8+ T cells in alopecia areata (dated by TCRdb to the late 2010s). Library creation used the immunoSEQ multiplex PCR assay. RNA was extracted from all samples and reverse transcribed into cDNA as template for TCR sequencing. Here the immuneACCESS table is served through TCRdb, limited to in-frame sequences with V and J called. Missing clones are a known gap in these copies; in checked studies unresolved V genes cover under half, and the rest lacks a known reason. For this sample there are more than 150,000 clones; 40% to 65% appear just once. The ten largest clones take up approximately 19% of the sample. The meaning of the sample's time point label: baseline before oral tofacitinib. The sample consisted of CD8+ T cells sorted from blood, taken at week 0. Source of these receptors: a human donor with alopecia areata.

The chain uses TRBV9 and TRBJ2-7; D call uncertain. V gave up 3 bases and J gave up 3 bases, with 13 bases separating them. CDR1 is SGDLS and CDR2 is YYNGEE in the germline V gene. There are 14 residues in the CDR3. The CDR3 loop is CASSARTDFYEQYF. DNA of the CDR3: TGTGCCAGCAGCGCCAGGACGGATTTCTACGAGCAGTACTTC. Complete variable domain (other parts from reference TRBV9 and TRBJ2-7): DSGVTQTPKHLITATGQRVTLRCSPRSGDLSVYWYQQSLDQGLQFLIQYYNGEERAKGNILERFSAQQFPDLHSELNLSSLELGDSALYFCASSARTDFYEQYFGPGTRLTVT.

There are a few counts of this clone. The CDR3 DNA reads as TGCAGCGTTGAACTGGCAGATACTAACTATGGCTACACCTTC. This translates into CSVELADTNYGYTF. The chain has TRBV29-1 and TRBJ1-2; D gene ambiguous. V was shortened by 2 bases and J by 0 bases, with 10 bases between the two germline ends. The CDR3 totals 14 residues. From germline, CDR1 is SQVTM and CDR2 ANQGSEA.

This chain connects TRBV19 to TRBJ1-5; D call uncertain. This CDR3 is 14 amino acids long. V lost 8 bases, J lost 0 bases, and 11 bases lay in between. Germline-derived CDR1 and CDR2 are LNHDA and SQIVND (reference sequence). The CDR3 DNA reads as TGTGCCAGTGACCTGGCCACTAGCAATCAGCCCCAGCATTTT. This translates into CASDLATSNQPQHF.

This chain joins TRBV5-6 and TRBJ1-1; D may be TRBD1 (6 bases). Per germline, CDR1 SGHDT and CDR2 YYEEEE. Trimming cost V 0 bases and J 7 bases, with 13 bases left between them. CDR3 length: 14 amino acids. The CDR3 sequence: CASSLGQAVGEAFF. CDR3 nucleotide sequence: TGTGCCAGCAGCTTGGGACAGGCAGTGGGTGAAGCTTTCTTT.

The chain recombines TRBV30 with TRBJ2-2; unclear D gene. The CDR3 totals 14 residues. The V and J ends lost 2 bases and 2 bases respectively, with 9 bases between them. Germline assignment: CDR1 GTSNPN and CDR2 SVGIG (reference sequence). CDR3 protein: CAWSSGPNTGELFF. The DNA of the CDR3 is TGTGCCTGGAGTTCGGGCCCTAACACCGGGGAGCTGTTTTTT.

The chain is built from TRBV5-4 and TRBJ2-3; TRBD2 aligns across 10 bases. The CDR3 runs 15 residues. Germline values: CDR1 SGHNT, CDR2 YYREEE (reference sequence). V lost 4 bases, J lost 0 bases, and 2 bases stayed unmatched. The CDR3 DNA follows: TGTGCCAGCAGCCCTAGCGGGAGAAGCACAGATACGCAGTATTTT. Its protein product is CASSPSGRSTDTQYF.